This T cell receptor (beta chain) was documented in a study of cytomegalovirus exposure and HLA in healthy donors (dated by TCRdb to 2016 to 2017). A note on the overall study: According to a later analysis, the 120 or so validation repertoires were produced on the same platform as the roughly 700 repertoires of the first cohort. The study was designed to test whether signatures of past pathogen exposure could be identified by cataloging public T cell receptors. Besides the first cohort of roughly 640 subjects, a separate validation cohort made up of 95 to 150 different subjects was used. To predict cytomegalovirus infection status, the study brought together high-throughput TCR immunosequencing, statistical association of individual TCRs with disease status, and machine learning.

Library generation was performed with the immunoSEQ multiplex PCR assay. The study's own analysis went as follows. To diagnose cytomegalovirus status from the catalog of TCR beta chain sequences, a statistical classification framework was built. As stored in TCRdb, this immuneACCESS dataset retains in-frame rearrangements with V and J assigned. A fraction of the clones does not appear; measured against another copy, unresolved V genes explain less than half of the discrepancy, and the remainder lacks a known reason. For V, J and clone size, that table is used; D and trimming come from the DNA. This sample has some 68,000 clones in its table, and about 96% of those were observed once. Of the sample, 2% to 2.5% falls within the top ten clones. The donors belonged to the validation cohort of about 120 subjects, which was separate from the 666-subject first cohort. Beyond this particular receptor, the publication reports: While some public TCRs were present in many individuals, most TCR sequences turned up only very rarely across donors. Of the cluster scores, roughly 93% were above 0 in a later analysis, which found that TCRs clustered in the first cohort also tended to co-occur in the 120 validation repertoires. The classifier was reported to diagnose cytomegalovirus status with high specificity and sensitivity in both the original and validation cohorts. In vitro tests confirmed that a few of the cytomegalovirus-associated TCR beta chains recognize cytomegalovirus antigens. A later analysis had no HLA typing for the validation cohort, so co-occurrence there was scored across all 110 or so repertoires. The study gave a list of more than 150 TCR beta chains associated with cytomegalovirus. The authors suggested that the approach could potentially be generalized to other disease states and immunological phenotypes.

The CDR3 runs 15 amino acids, cysteine and phenylalanine included. The only DNA kept is the CDR3, 45 bases in frame from the first base. V trim: 4 bases; J trim: 8 bases; unmatched bases: 8. CDR1 and CDR2, looked up from the germline V gene, are MDHEN and SYDVKM. Concerning this clone: The specificity of this receptor is unknown. One base away there is no much larger clone; base qualities are not given.

The chain was built from TRBV28 and TRBJ2-1; 10 bases in between match TRBD2. Material: PBMCs. The clonotype was recovered from a man between 18 and 35 years old in good health and CMV-seronegative. The CDR3 amino acid sequence is: CASSSASGRGDEQFF. In nucleotides, the sequence is TGTGCCAGCAGTTCGGCTAGCGGGAGAGGCGATGAGCAGTTCTTC. When the CDR3 is completed using the reference TRBV28 and TRBJ2-1 genes on either side, the full variable domain is DVKVTQSSRYLVKRTGEKVFLECVQDMDHENMFWYRQDPGLGLRLIYFSYDVKMKEKGDIPEGYSVSREKKERFSLILESASTNQTSMYLCASSSASGRGDEQFFGPGTRLTVL.